These 2 T cell receptor beta chains share one sample of origin, sequenced in a study of shared clonotypes between healthy human individuals. Measured with immunoSEQ multiplex PCR; TCRdb has only the in-frame clones, and not every one. The sample has around 100,000 clones, about 63% seen once. The sequenced sample was memory CD8+ T cells sorted from blood. Subset specified: CD45RO+ cells pooled with CCR7-negative TemRA cells. These receptors all stem from a woman aged 25 to 39 in good health.

A word on this clone: The germline gene is not matched at one end of the junction; a read error may be the cause. The rearrangement uses TRBV29-1 and TRBJ2-1, with TRBD2 as a possible D gene (5 bases). The CDR3 has 11 residues. The germline V gene has CDR1 SQVTM and CDR2 ANQGSEA. The CDR3 DNA follows: TGCAGCGTTCAAGAGGAGCGGGAGCAGTTCTTC. It encodes CSVQEEREQFF.

This clone was observed a few times. The DNA for the CDR3 is TGTGCCACCAGCAGAGATAGGCAGGGAGTCGCTTTCTTT. Amino acid sequence: CATSRDRQGVAFF. The V call is TRBV15, the J call TRBJ1-1; possibly TRBD1 for D (5 bases). V lost 0 bases and J lost 11, with 13 bases in between. Germline CDR1 reads LNHNV; CDR2 reads YYDKDF (reference sequence). This CDR3 has 13 residues.